This is a list of T cell receptor beta chains from one sample in a study of cytomegalovirus exposure and HLA in healthy donors. Libraries were prepared by immunoSEQ multiplex PCR; TCRdb keeps only in-frame clonotypes and omits some of them. The sample shows 150,000 to 200,000 clones, roughly 84% of them seen only once. Sequenced sample: PBMCs. These receptors all come from a woman younger than 45 in good health and CMV-seropositive. CDR3s include the opening cysteine and the closing phenylalanine or tryptophan. The D gene is left open where the match is weak. Where a row states a size, it is once, few, many or the class of an expanded clone; other rows omit it.

>TRBJ2-1|-|-|TRBV4-1
CASSQDWAEQFF
TGCGCCAGCAGCCAAGATTGGGCGGAGCAGTTCTTC
>TRBJ1-4|-|-|TRBV30
CAWSGRGEKLFF
TGTGCCTGGAGTGGAAGAGGTGAAAAACTGTTTTTT
>TRBJ2-2|-|once|TRBV29-1
CSAPGLAGELFF
TGCAGCGCCCCGGGACTCGCCGGGGAGCTGTTTTTT
>TRBJ1-1|-|-|TRBV25-1
CASRPTGTEAFF
TGTGCCAGCAGGCCGACTGGGACTGAAGCTTTCTTT
>TRBJ2-7|-|-|TRBV4-2
CASSQGVGGSFYEQYF
TGTGCCAGCAGCCAAGGTGTAGGTGGGAGTTTCTACGAGCAGTACTTC
>TRBJ1-5|-|few|TRBV2
CASSERGFGQPQHF
TGTGCCAGCAGTGAACGGGGGTTCGGTCAGCCCCAGCATTTT
>TRBJ2-1|-|-|TRBV15
CATSRRVGSSYNEQFF
TGTGCCACCAGCAGGAGAGTGGGGAGCTCCTACAATGAGCAGTTCTTC
>TRBJ1-2|-|-|TRBV5-1
CASSLEASGYGYTF
TGCGCCAGCAGCTTGGAGGCATCGGGTTATGGCTACACCTTC
>TRBJ2-7|TRBD2|few|TRBV14
CASRDLAGSYEQYF
TGTGCCAGCAGGGACTTAGCGGGAAGCTACGAGCAGTACTTC
>TRBJ2-3|TRBD1|-|TRBV29-1
CSAKGTGEKTDTQYF
TGCAGCGCTAAAGGGACAGGGGAAAAGACAGATACGCAGTATTTT
>TRBJ2-7|TRBD1|-|TRBV4-1
CASSLKGADYEQYF
TGCGCCAGCAGCCTGAAGGGGGCCGACTACGAGCAGTACTTC
>TRBJ1-2|TRBD1|-|TRBV6-5
CASSYSQGAGGYTF
TGTGCCAGCAGTTACTCCCAGGGGGCTGGTGGCTACACCTTC
>TRBJ1-2|-|few|TRBV30
CAWSDTLLRGYTF
TGTGCCTGGAGTGACACCCTTCTGAGGGGCTACACCTTC
>TRBJ1-5|-|once|TRBV6-5
CASSYSRTAGNQPQHF
TGTGCCAGCAGTTACTCCAGGACAGCCGGCAATCAGCCCCAGCATTTT
>TRBJ2-1|TRBD1|-|TRBV7-9
CASSSRDRVDEQFF
TGTGCCAGCAGCTCCCGGGACAGGGTTGATGAGCAGTTCTTC
>TRBJ1-5|-|-|TRBV19
CASSIRGNQPQHF
TGTGCCAGTAGTATACGGGGGAATCAGCCCCAGCATTTT
>TRBJ1-2|TRBD1|-|TRBV4-2
CASSQDGGTGDGRGYTF
TGTGCCAGCAGCCAAGATGGGGGAACAGGGGATGGTAGGGGCTACACCTTC
>TRBJ2-7|TRBD1|-|TRBV18
CASSPPGSWTGGEREQYF
TGTGCCAGCTCACCACCCGGTAGTTGGACAGGGGGCGAAAGGGAGCAGTACTTC
>TRBJ2-1|-|-|TRBV18
CASSRLVQGYNEQFF
TGTGCCAGCTCACGCCTCGTACAGGGCTACAATGAGCAGTTCTTC
>TRBJ2-7|-|-|TRBV5-1
CASRLDYLYEQYF
TGCGCCAGCAGGTTGGACTACCTCTACGAGCAGTACTTC